A selection of T cell receptor beta chains follows, all from one sample in a study of identical twins. Via MiXCR, TCRdb re-called the 5' RACE reads, giving one row per CDR3 protein. The table shows under 250,000 distinct CDR3 sequences, with 7.5% occurring only once. The same sample was also used in a study of yellow fever vaccine responses in identical twins.

The sequenced sample consisted of CD8+ T cells sorted from blood. Every receptor here comes from a woman under 30 in good health. Each CDR3 is given with its conserved first and last residue. Fields, in order: V gene, D gene, J gene, clone size, CDR3 protein. D genes are given only for firm matches. The listing skips clone size in some rows; elsewhere it reads once, few, many or a size class.

>TRBV27|TRBD2|TRBJ2-2|many
CASSLQTSGFLSGELFF
>TRBV7-9|-|TRBJ2-2|-
CASTRRVRDTGELFF
>TRBV15|-|TRBJ2-7|few
CATSGELYQGLHEQYF
>TRBV9|-|TRBJ2-2|many
CASSGDLRTQDTGELFF
>TRBV3-1|TRBD1|TRBJ2-7|-
CASSPGQGFYEQYF
>TRBV3-1|TRBD1|TRBJ2-1|few
CASSHPDRGGGYEQFF
>TRBV27|-|TRBJ1-6|many
CASSFKGPASYNSPLHF
>TRBV5-1|TRBD2|TRBJ2-3|many
CASSAGDADTQYF
>TRBV20-1|TRBD2|TRBJ2-5|many
CSAKGTSAQETQYF
>TRBV7-8|TRBD1|TRBJ1-2|many
CASSTGQGVDGYTF
>TRBV5-4|-|TRBJ1-2|-
CASSLASERNYGYTF
>TRBV7-9|TRBD1|TRBJ2-7|-
CASKQGTYEQYF
>TRBV11-2|-|TRBJ2-3|-
CASSLTESSTDTQYF
>TRBV5-1|TRBD2|TRBJ2-7|-
CASSRGLAGPDEQYF
>TRBV28|TRBD1|TRBJ2-5|-
CASSTDRGTETQYF
>TRBV20-1|TRBD2|TRBJ2-5|few
CSATPGTSGYLGEETQYF
>TRBV20-1|TRBD2|TRBJ2-2|-
CSAPSGVGTSNTGELFF
>TRBV20-1|-|TRBJ2-3|many
CSAGRDFGSDTQYF
>TRBV7-8|TRBD1|TRBJ2-5|-
CASSEDRVGKTQYF
>TRBV10-3|-|TRBJ2-7|many
CAISDYYEQYF
>TRBV15|-|TRBJ1-6|few
CATSRDGDSYNSPLHF
>TRBV6-5|-|TRBJ1-5|many
CASRGSQPQHF
>TRBV6-1|TRBD1|TRBJ2-3|-
CASSPEWDSFTDTQYF
>TRBV7-8|-|TRBJ2-5|many
CASSLEAWETQYF
>TRBV28|TRBD1|TRBJ2-7|-
CATAYRGTAYEQYF
>TRBV7-9|TRBD1|TRBJ1-6|many
CASSLGGQGYSPLHF
>TRBV12-3/TRBV12-4|TRBD1|TRBJ1-1|-
CASSLRTGQMNTEAFF
>TRBV3-1|-|TRBJ2-5|-
CASSQDRKAQETQYF
>TRBV4-1|TRBD1|TRBJ1-2|few
CASSQVTGVEGYTF
>TRBV12-3/TRBV12-4|-|TRBJ2-1|many
CASSPTSNEQFF
>TRBV7-9|-|TRBJ2-6|many
CAEEAAGANVLTF
>TRBV5-1|-|TRBJ2-5|-
CASSSSTGRETQYF
>TRBV7-9|TRBD2|TRBJ2-1|few
CASSTSGADNEQFF
>TRBV6-5|-|TRBJ1-2|few
CASSYYQGHYGYTF
>TRBV3-1|-|TRBJ2-2|-
CASKGGGDTGELFF
>TRBV14|TRBD2|TRBJ2-1|-
CASSHPGTSSRNEQFF
>TRBV28|TRBD2|TRBJ2-5|many
CASSYLAGGDQETQYF
>TRBV24-1|-|TRBJ2-3|many
CATSDPGTPDGDTQYF
>TRBV20-1|-|TRBJ2-3|many
CSARAAGSTDTQYF
>TRBV12-3/TRBV12-4|TRBD1|TRBJ2-5|-
CASSFPLYRGPQETQYF